This is a list of T cell receptor beta chains from one sample in a study of identifying expanded T cells in peripheral blood. This table comes from immunoSEQ multiplex PCR, and its TCRdb copy is limited to in-frame clones, with some not included. This sample has about 81,000 clones, with 65% to 85% found just once. The material sequenced was blood. These receptor sequences come from a person aged 18-69 years in good health. Both conserved end residues are trimmed from each CDR3. D genes are given only for firm matches.

j_gene	v_gene	d_gene	CDR3aa
TRBJ1-1	TRBV19	TRBD1	ASYSGTGILNTEAF
TRBJ2-3	TRBV25-1	-	ASSEAGSGDTQY
TRBJ1-1	TRBV6-5	-	ASSSSTGTTEAF
TRBJ2-1	TRBV5-5	-	ASSQNYNEQF
TRBJ2-6	TRBV10-3	-	AIRDAGANVLT
TRBJ2-1	TRBV9	-	ASSVDTYNEQF
TRBJ2-7	TRBV14	TRBD1	ASSLRQGGIYEQY
TRBJ2-5	TRBV28	TRBD1	ASRSLDRQQETQY
TRBJ1-5	TRBV6-1	-	ASSVNGHQPQH
TRBJ2-2	TRBV7-7	-	ASSLGYTGELF
TRBJ2-7	TRBV7-2	-	ASSLGQGGEQY
TRBJ2-1	TRBV4-2	-	ASSQEPPARGRQF
TRBJ2-1	TRBV11-1	TRBD1	ASSKSTGVTYNEQF
TRBJ2-1	TRBV18	-	ASSPLSYNEQF
TRBJ2-3	TRBV2	TRBD2	ASNLLAGADTQY
TRBJ1-5	TRBV28	-	ASKNQGSSNQPQH
TRBJ2-2	TRBV4-3	TRBD1	ASSQDHLGRGWTGELF
TRBJ1-4	TRBV19	TRBD1	ASSKNYRDSRREKLF
TRBJ1-1	TRBV14	-	ASSQGVGAF
TRBJ2-7	TRBV7-2	-	ASSFRPELEQY
TRBJ2-7	TRBV7-2	TRBD2	ASSPQSGGAYEQY
TRBJ1-2	TRBV6-5	-	ASSYSGRGYT
TRBJ1-3	TRBV6-1	-	ASSDKGTRIGNTIY
TRBJ1-1	TRBV9	TRBD1	ASSVETGANEAF
TRBJ2-2	TRBV9	-	ASSVAGPLNTGELF
TRBJ2-2	TRBV18	-	ASSPQDSGELF
TRBJ2-7	TRBV9	TRBD1	ASSVGTGSSYEQY
TRBJ2-1	TRBV5-6	-	ASSFGGASYNEQF
TRBJ1-2	TRBV15	-	ATSRGEDRNGYT
TRBJ2-1	TRBV21-1	-	ASSKVVRGQLDEQF
TRBJ1-1	TRBV5-1	TRBD1	ASSWDRVAANTEAF
TRBJ2-3	TRBV19	TRBD1	ASSGRQGAGGGTDTQY
TRBJ2-3	TRBV19	-	ASSANTLMGPDTQY
TRBJ2-7	TRBV28	-	ASSLKGQTVYEQY
TRBJ1-2	TRBV6-1	-	ASSESRNYGYT
TRBJ1-5	TRBV30	-	AWSRTASNQPQH
TRBJ2-4	TRBV18	TRBD2	ASSPTRAGEQY
TRBJ2-7	TRBV2	-	ASSAAQIPEQY
TRBJ2-2	TRBV4-1	TRBD1	ASSQTQGDISGELF
TRBJ2-3	TRBV4-3	-	ASSPWVAEGVTDTQY
TRBJ2-7	TRBV19	TRBD2	ASSIGAGTSDEQY
TRBJ2-2	TRBV7-6	TRBD2	ASSSPSGRHPGELF
TRBJ2-3	TRBV5-4	TRBD2	ASSLGGTSGLGLTDTQY
TRBJ2-3	TRBV6-4	-	ASSASKLGTQY
TRBJ1-6	TRBV14	-	ASSQDSPLH
TRBJ1-1	TRBV2	-	ASSALALNTEAF
TRBJ2-1	TRBV11-2	-	ASSLPPGVYNEQF
TRBJ1-5	TRBV18	TRBD1	ASSPTGGNTNQPQH
TRBJ2-1	TRBV7-2	-	ASSLVGDKYNEQF
TRBJ1-3	TRBV27	TRBD1	ASSSDRAAGNTIY
TRBJ2-3	TRBV19	-	ASSPGLSTDTQY